Each of the 15 T cell receptor beta chains below was sequenced from the same sample in a study of shared clonotypes between healthy human individuals. Some clones are missing from TCRdb's copy, which holds only in-frame ones; the method was immunoSEQ multiplex PCR. Found here are more than 850,000 clones, about 84% of them singletons; the top ten hold roughly 0.56%. The sample comprised memory CD4+ T cells from PBMCs. The subset: CD45RA-negative fraction. The receptors shown here come from a man aged 18 to 29 in good health. Some clones in this sample may be carry-over from other donors' samples.

This chain connects TRBV28 to TRBJ2-1; tentatively, D is TRBD2 (5 bases). V was cut by 2 bases and J by 8 bases, with 13 bases left in between. The germline CDR1 and CDR2 sequences are MDHEN and SYDVKM. The CDR3 has 14 residues. Written as DNA, the CDR3 is TGTGCCAGCAGTTTAGGTGGAGGAGGAGATGAGCAGTTCTTC. Translated, it gives CASSLGGGGDEQFF.

The chain carries TRBV9 and TRBJ1-5; D call uncertain. CDR1 is SGDLS and CDR2 is YYNGEE in the germline V gene. With 8 bases removed from V and 5 bases from J, the gap between germline ends came to 8 bases. The CDR3 is 11 amino acids. CDR3 region: CARVGDQPQHF. In DNA form, the CDR3 reads TGTGCCAGGGTGGGTGATCAGCCCCAGCATTTT.

This rearrangement joins TRBV28 to TRBJ1-5; TRBD1 aligns across 7 bases. After removal of 4 bases from V and 7 bases from J, the junction contained 7 bases not matched to a gene. The CDR3 extends over 14 amino acids. Looked up from germline, CDR1 is MDHEN and CDR2 is SYDVKM. In nucleotides, the CDR3 is TGTGCCAGCAGTTCAGGGGGGTCTAAACAGCCCCAGCATTTT. It codes for CASSSGGSKQPQHF.

This chain joins TRBV7-3 and TRBJ2-6; D uncertain. Germline values: CDR1 SGHTA, CDR2 FQGTGA. The CDR3 spans 16 residues. V lost 1 base and J 2 bases, leaving 9 bases between the germline ends. The CDR3 DNA sequence: TGTGCCAGCAGCTTAATTTCCGGACCTGGGGCCAACGTCCTGACTTTC. Residues: CASSLISGPGANVLTF.

Note on this clone: A much larger clone differs by one base, so this may be a read error. This sample includes further DNA sequences coding for the same CDR3. The CDR3 reads CASSLGLAGSTDTQYF. The CDR3, as DNA: TGTGCCAGCAGCTTGGGGCTAGCGGGGAGCACAGATACGCAGTATTTT. This chain joins TRBV5-4 and TRBJ2-3; 9 positions match TRBD2. The CDR3 has 16 residues. V shed 0 bases, J shed 0 bases, and the junction held 2 bases outside the gene matches. Germline CDR1 reads SGHNT; CDR2 reads YYREEE (reference sequence). The full variable domain, rest sourced from reference TRBV5-4 and TRBJ2-3, is ETGVTQSPTHLIKTRGQQVTLRCSSQSGHNTVSWYQQALGQGPQFIFQYYREEENGRGNFPPRFSGLQFPNYSSELNVNALELDDSALYLCASSLGLAGSTDTQYFGPGTRLTVL.

This clone was recorded only once. The chain combines TRBV5-4 with TRBJ2-2; D is perhaps TRBD2 (6 bases). V lost 4 bases and J lost 4, with 14 bases in between. This CDR3 has 15 amino acids. In germline, CDR1 is SGHNT, CDR2 YYREEE (reference sequence). The CDR3 reads CASSMQWGVTGELFF. The CDR3 nucleotides read TGTGCCAGCAGCATGCAGTGGGGGGTCACCGGGGAGCTGTTTTTT.

The V and J genes are TRBV2 and TRBJ2-1, with TRBD2 matching 8 bases. Germline CDR1 and CDR2: SNHLY and FYNNEI. The length of the CDR3 is 13 residues. The junction had 12 bases not matched to a gene; V was cut back by 8 bases and J by 12 bases. The CDR3 nucleotides read TGTGCCAGCTCGGCGCCTGAGCGGGAGTTGCAGTTCTTC. It specifies CASSAPERELQFF. The full variable domain, with the rest looked up from reference TRBV2 and TRBJ2-1, is EPEVTQTPSHQVTQMGQEVILRCVPISNHLYFYWYRQILGQKVEFLVSFYNNEISEKSEIFDDQFSVERPDGSNFTLKIRSTKLEDSAMYFCASSAPERELQFFGPGTRLTVL.

The chain is built from TRBV6-9 and TRBJ1-2, with TRBD1 identical over 8 bases. Germline V CDR1 and CDR2: MNHGY, SVAAGI. CDR3 length: 14 amino acids. J was trimmed by 4 bases and V by 10 bases; bases with no gene match: 11. The CDR3 DNA reads TGTGCCAACCCCGGGACAGGCGTTCTCTATGGCTACACCTTC. It encodes CANPGTGVLYGYTF.

Only one count was recorded for this clone. The genes are TRBV6-6 and TRBJ2-5; 7 bases map to TRBD2. Per the germline V gene, CDR1 is MNHNY and CDR2 is SVGAGI (reference sequence). This CDR3 has 16 amino acids. Trimming cost V 0 bases and J 4 bases; bases outside gene matches: 8. For the CDR3, the DNA is TGTGCCAGCAGTTACTCTCCGGGACTAAAGGTAGAGACCCAGTACTTC. Its translation: CASSYSPGLKVETQYF.

The rearrangement uses TRBV2 and TRBJ1-1; D call uncertain. The V end lost 8 bases, the J end lost 7 bases, and 11 bases lay between the germline ends. The length of the CDR3 is 11 residues. Germline assignment: CDR1 SNHLY and CDR2 FYNNEI. The CDR3 DNA follows: TGTGCCAGCCGGGCCTGGGGTGAAGCTTTCTTT. Protein: CASRAWGEAFF.

The rearrangement links TRBV7-2 to TRBJ1-1; D gene unclear. CDR3 length: 13 residues. Germline V CDR1 and CDR2: SGHTA, FQGNSA. V dropped 1 base and J dropped 5 bases, with 8 bases sitting between them. The CDR3 reads CASSLVVDTEAFF. The CDR3 DNA is TGTGCCAGCAGCTTAGTAGTGGATACTGAAGCTTTCTTT.

Only one count was recorded for this clone. J is TRBJ2-7 and V is TRBV7-2; TRBD2 agrees at 12 bases. The V gene's germline CDR1 is SGHTA and CDR2 FQGNSA. CDR3 length: 17 residues. Unmatched junction bases numbered 11, after V lost 8 bases and J lost 0 bases. Here the CDR3 DNA reads TGTGCCAGCTCCTCGGCTAGCGGGAGGGCAATCTCCTACGAGCAGTACTTC. Amino acids: CASSSASGRAISYEQYF.

The CDR3 here is CASSLDSGGRQTQYF. The CDR3 DNA sequence: TGTGCCAGCAGCTTGGATTCAGGGGGGCGGCAGACCCAGTACTTC. The rearrangement joins TRBV5-5 to TRBJ2-5, with D maybe TRBD1 (7 bases). The CDR3 has 15 amino acids. Trimming removed 0 bases from V and 6 bases from J, with 15 bases in between. Germline V gene lookup returns CDR1 SGHKS and CDR2 YYEKEE (reference sequence). The whole variable domain, remainder taken from reference TRBV5-5 and TRBJ2-5, is DAGVTQSPTHLIKTRGQQVTLRCSPISGHKSVSWYQQVLGQGPQFIFQYYEKEERGRGNFPDRFSARQFPNYSSELNVNALLLGDSALYLCASSLDSGGRQTQYFGPGTRLLVL.

This chain connects TRBV7-2 to TRBJ1-2; D remains ambiguous. Between the trimmed V and J ends, which lost 1 base and 0 bases, there was a span of 6 bases. Germline-derived CDR1 and CDR2 are SGHTA and FQGNSA. The CDR3 is made up of 14 amino acids. For the CDR3, the DNA is TGTGCCAGCAGCTTAGACTCCTCTAACTATGGCTACACCTTC. This gives the protein CASSLDSSNYGYTF. Full variable domain (remainder filled in from reference TRBV7-2 and TRBJ1-2): GAGVSQSPSNKVTEKGKDVELRCDPISGHTALYWYRQSLGQGLEFLIYFQGNSAPDKSGLPSDRFSAERTGGSVSTLTIQRTQQEDSAVYLCASSLDSSNYGYTFGSGTRLTVV.

This clone was observed a handful of times. The V and J genes are TRBV7-2 and TRBJ1-1; perhaps TRBD1 as D (5 bases). Germline V gene lookup returns CDR1 SGHTA and CDR2 FQGNSA. The CDR3 has 13 residues. Trimming cost V 5 bases and J 7 bases, with 14 bases left between them. Written as DNA, the CDR3 is TGTGCCAGCAGCCCGCAGGGTGGCCTTGAAGCTTTCTTT. Translating gives CASSPQGGLEAFF. The entire variable domain, with the rest obtained from reference TRBV7-2 and TRBJ1-1, is as follows: GAGVSQSPSNKVTEKGKDVELRCDPISGHTALYWYRQSLGQGLEFLIYFQGNSAPDKSGLPSDRFSAERTGGSVSTLTIQRTQQEDSAVYLCASSPQGGLEAFFGQGTRLTVV.